The rows below give T cell receptor beta chains drawn from one sample of a study of monozygotic twins with cystic fibrosis. Data came from immunoSEQ multiplex PCR; TCRdb stores just in-frame clones and leaves some out. The table has some 35,000 clones, 66% seen once. The sample consisted of blood. The receptors were gathered from a girl aged 10 to 17 with cystic fibrosis. Each CDR3 is given with its conserved first and last residue. A D gene is named only where the DNA matches it firmly. Clone size, where shown, is once, few, many, or a class for clones that have expanded.

D gene,V gene,J gene,clone size,CDR3 DNA,CDR3 protein
-,TRBV5-4,TRBJ2-2,-,TGTGCCAGCAGCGGTGGGACGAACACCGGGGAGCTGTTTTTT,CASSGGTNTGELFF
TRBD2,TRBV10-3,TRBJ2-1,-,TGTGCCACCCGGGGAAGCACCGGGACTACCTCAAGCAATGAGCAGTTCTTC,CATRGSTGTTSSNEQFF
-,TRBV7-9,TRBJ1-1,-,TGTGCCAGCAGCTTAAGCAGGGGGAACACTGAAGCTTTCTTT,CASSLSRGNTEAFF
-,TRBV5-1,TRBJ1-5,-,TGCGCCAGCAGCAGCTCAGGGGACCCAAATCAGCCCCAGCATTTT,CASSSSGDPNQPQHF
-,TRBV18,TRBJ2-1,-,TGTGCCAGCTCACCCCCCCGGAGTGCCTACAATGAGCAGTTCTTC,CASSPPRSAYNEQFF
-,TRBV4-3,TRBJ1-1,few,TGCGCCAGCAGCCAAGAGATTCTTTCGAACACTGAAGCTTTCTTT,CASSQEILSNTEAFF
-,TRBV7-9,TRBJ1-2,-,TGTGCCAGCAGCCCCCTACAGGACGGCCTCTATGGCTACACCTTC,CASSPLQDGLYGYTF
TRBD2,TRBV9,TRBJ2-2,-,TGTGCCAGCAGCGTAGGGGGCCCTGCCGCGGGAGGGGGAACCGGGGAGCTGTTTTTT,CASSVGGPAAGGGTGELFF
TRBD1,TRBV30,TRBJ2-3,once,TGTGCCTGGACAGGGGGCGAGGGAGATACGCAGTATTTT,CAWTGGEGDTQYF
TRBD1,TRBV7-3,TRBJ2-1,-,TGTGCCAGCAGCGCCAGGGACAGGGTAGGTGAGCAGTTCTTC,CASSARDRVGEQFF
-,TRBV19,TRBJ1-1,-,TGTGCCAGTAGTATAGGTGCCATGAACACTGAAGCTTTCTTT,CASSIGAMNTEAFF
-,TRBV5-1,TRBJ2-7,few,TGCGCCAGCAGCAGGGAGGGGGCTAGGGAGCAGTACTTC,CASSREGAREQYF
-,TRBV5-6,TRBJ2-5,-,TGTGCCAGCAGCTCGTACAGGGCGTACCAAGAGACCCAGTACTTC,CASSSYRAYQETQYF
TRBD1,TRBV6-5,TRBJ1-1,few,TGTGCCAGCAGAAGGACTGGACAGGGGTACACTGAAGCTTTCTTT,CASRRTGQGYTEAFF
TRBD1,TRBV27,TRBJ1-2,once,TGTGCCAGCAGTGCCCAGGGGGGGTATGGCTACACCTTC,CASSAQGGYGYTF
-,TRBV7-2,TRBJ1-4,-,TGTGCCAGCAGCCCCGGCAGGGTTTCAGAAAAACTGTTTTTT,CASSPGRVSEKLFF
TRBD1,TRBV9,TRBJ2-1,-,TGTGCCAGCAGCGTCCCCGGGACAGGGTACAATGAGCAGTTCTTC,CASSVPGTGYNEQFF
-,TRBV5-5,TRBJ2-7,few,TGTGCCAGCCTACACCGAAAATCCGGGGGCTGGGAGCAGTACTTC,CASLHRKSGGWEQYF
TRBD2,TRBV19,TRBJ2-1,few,TGTGCCAGTAGTATCCGGCGGGAGGCGAACAATGAGCAGTTCTTC,CASSIRREANNEQFF
TRBD1,TRBV29-1,TRBJ2-7,-,TGCAGCGTGAAGGACAGGGTACGTGACGAGCAGTACTTC,CSVKDRVRDEQYF
-,TRBV11-2,TRBJ1-2,-,TGTGCCAGCAGCCACCCCCGGGGGGAATCGGGTGGCTACACCTTC,CASSHPRGESGGYTF
-,TRBV15,TRBJ1-2,-,TGTGCCACCAGCAAAGAACCGGATGTACTATTAAGTTCTAACTATGGCTACACCTTC,CATSKEPDVLLSSNYGYTF
-,TRBV4-1,TRBJ1-1,-,TGCGCCAGCAGCCGCTCAGGGAACACTGAAGCTTTCTTT,CASSRSGNTEAFF
TRBD2,TRBV10-1,TRBJ2-1,-,TGCGCCAGCAGTGATACGGGACTAGCGGGTTACGAGCAGTTCTTC,CASSDTGLAGYEQFF
-,TRBV28,TRBJ1-5,-,TGTGCCAGCAGCTCAAGGGGGGGTTTAAGCAATCAGCCCCAGCATTTT,CASSSRGGLSNQPQHF
TRBD2,TRBV5-1,TRBJ2-1,-,TGCGCCAGCCACCGATCTAGCGGCTTCTACAATGAGCAGTTCTTC,CASHRSSGFYNEQFF
-,TRBV19,TRBJ1-5,few,TGTGCCAGTAGTATGGCCGGGGGGCCAGGGAGCAATCAGCCCCAGCATTTT,CASSMAGGPGSNQPQHF
-,TRBV6-5,TRBJ1-2,-,TGTGCCAGCAAGAAACAGTTGGTTGGCTATGGCTACACCTTC,CASKKQLVGYGYTF
-,TRBV7-2,TRBJ2-7,-,TGTGCCAGCAGCTTCACAGGATCCTCCTACGAGCAGTACTTC,CASSFTGSSYEQYF
-,TRBV9,TRBJ1-5,-,TGTGCCAGCAGTACGGAGGGCAATCAGCCCCAGCATTTT,CASSTEGNQPQHF
-,TRBV30,TRBJ2-1,-,TGTGCCTGGAATCAGCAGGCGGGAAATGAGCAGTTCTTC,CAWNQQAGNEQFF
-,TRBV7-2,TRBJ1-3,-,TGTGCCAGCAGCTTCCAGGGGACCTCTGGAAACACCATATATTTT,CASSFQGTSGNTIYF
-,TRBV5-4,TRBJ2-7,few,TGTGCCAGCAGCCTAACAGGGAGGAACGAGCAGTACTTC,CASSLTGRNEQYF
-,TRBV29-1,TRBJ1-1,few,TGCAGCGTTGTCCCGGACAGCTTGTCTGAAGCTTTCTTT,CSVVPDSLSEAFF
-,TRBV25-1,TRBJ2-3,-,TGTGCCAGCGGGGTGGGGGGCGGTACGCAGTATTTT,CASGVGGGTQYF
TRBD2,TRBV27,TRBJ2-5,once,TGTGCCAGCAGTTTATCCGGACTAGCGGGAAAAGAGACCCAGTACTTC,CASSLSGLAGKETQYF
TRBD1,TRBV5-6,TRBJ2-3,-,TGTGCCAGCAGAGTGACAGGGGATACAGATACGCAGTATTTT,CASRVTGDTDTQYF
-,TRBV30,TRBJ1-3,-,TGTGCCGGTCGCCTGCGAGCAGCTCGGACTGGAAACACCATATATTTT,CAGRLRAARTGNTIYF
-,TRBV25-1,TRBJ2-3,-,TGTGCCAGCAGTGAAACTTCAGGGGCGTACACAGATACGCAGTATTTT,CASSETSGAYTDTQYF
TRBD2,TRBV29-1,TRBJ2-3,-,TGCAGCAGCCGGGACTATGAAGCAGATACGCAGTATTTT,CSSRDYEADTQYF
-,TRBV30,TRBJ1-3,few,TGTGCCTGGAGTGTCCTCACCTCTGGAAACACCATATATTTT,CAWSVLTSGNTIYF
-,TRBV10-3,TRBJ1-2,-,TGTGCCATCAGTGAGTCGGGGCCGGACTATGGCTACACCTTC,CAISESGPDYGYTF
TRBD1,TRBV5-6,TRBJ2-5,-,TGTGCCAGCAGCTTCCGGGACAGGTTGCGAGAGACCCAGTACTTC,CASSFRDRLRETQYF
-,TRBV7-2,TRBJ1-2,-,TGTGCCAGCAGCCCACGAGTGGGGGACTATGGCTACACCTTC,CASSPRVGDYGYTF
TRBD2,TRBV11-2,TRBJ2-7,-,TGTGCCAGCAGCACCCTCTGGGGGGGAGAGGAGCAGTACTTC,CASSTLWGGEEQYF
-,TRBV19,TRBJ1-2,-,TGTGCCAGTAGTATCCGCCAGCGGGATGGCTACACCTTC,CASSIRQRDGYTF
TRBD1,TRBV7-8,TRBJ1-2,-,TGTGCCAGCAGCTTAGTTCGGGGACAGGACGGAGGCTACACCTTC,CASSLVRGQDGGYTF
TRBD1,TRBV27,TRBJ1-2,-,TGTGCCAGCTTCGTTCCGGGACAGAAAGGGGATAACTATGGCTACACCTTC,CASFVPGQKGDNYGYTF
-,TRBV11-2,TRBJ1-3,-,TGTGCCAGCAGTTCCCCGGGGAACACCATATATTTT,CASSSPGNTIYF
-,TRBV4-3,TRBJ2-3,-,TGCGCCAGCAGCCAAGGCGACGGGAGAGGTGATACGCAGTATTTT,CASSQGDGRGDTQYF
-,TRBV7-2,TRBJ2-1,-,TGTGCCAGCAGCTTAGCGTGGGAGCAGTTCTTC,CASSLAWEQFF
TRBD2,TRBV11-2,TRBJ2-5,-,TGTGCCAGCAGCGACGGACTAGAGCGTCTGGAGACCCAGTACTTC,CASSDGLERLETQYF
-,TRBV6-4,TRBJ1-1,few,TGTGCCAGCAGCGACCGGAACACTGAAGCTTTCTTT,CASSDRNTEAFF
-,TRBV6-6,TRBJ2-1,-,TGTGCCAGCGCCAACTACAATGAGCAGTTCTTC,CASANYNEQFF
TRBD2,TRBV19,TRBJ2-1,-,TGTGCCAGTATAGGACTAGCGGGAGGACCCTACAATGAGCAGTTCTTC,CASIGLAGGPYNEQFF